The 18 T cell receptor beta chains below come from one sample, sequenced in a study of T-cell reconstitution after alpha-beta-depleted transplantation in children (dated by TCRdb to about 2016). The library was produced with PCR. The instrument was an Illumina HiSeq 2500. To normalize quantification of the TCRbeta repertoire, the TCR libraries were built with molecular barcoding that relied on unique molecular identifiers. TCRdb handled the public reads itself, with Q25 trimming in fastp and clone calling in MiXCR, and kept productive beta chains. Rows are unified per CDR3 protein, each entry keeping the most common DNA and genes. This sample is represented by hundreds of thousands of distinct CDR3 sequences; 15% to 20% of them were singletons. Roughly 5% of the sample goes to the ten largest clones. The intended sense of this specimen's treatment or condition label: allogeneic hematopoietic cell transplantation with graft depleted of TCRalphabeta T cells and CD19 B cells.

Sequenced here: PBMCs, mostly from graft donor cells, sampled 360 days after TCRalphabeta/CD19-depleted stem cell transplant. The source is a male patient aged 10-17 years who had a stem cell transplant for acute lymphoblastic leukemia, so the T cells may come from the graft donor.

This chain links TRBV7-7 with TRBJ1-1; 10 bases align to TRBD1. V shed 11 bases, J shed 0 bases, and the junction held 18 bases outside the gene matches. The length of the CDR3 is 18 residues. Germline CDR1 SSHAT, CDR2 FNYEAQ (reference sequence). The CDR3 loop is CAFGGTGAMGPMNTEAFF. In DNA form, the CDR3 reads TGTGCCTTTGGGGGGACAGGGGCGATGGGGCCGATGAACACTGAAGCTTTCTTT.

This clonotype was recorded many times. The CDR3 DNA reads as TGTGCCAGCAGGGGACTAGGGACCGGGGAGCTGTTTTTT. This sequence encodes CASRGLGTGELFF. The rearrangement joins TRBV12-3 or TRBV12-4 to TRBJ2-2; 8 bases agree with TRBD2. With 6 bases clipped from V and 5 bases from J, the junction kept 2 bases outside the gene matches. CDR3 length: 13 amino acids.

This clonotype has at least ten counts. The chain has TRBV5-1 and TRBJ2-7, with D perhaps matching TRBD1 (6 bases). V was trimmed by 2 bases and J by 12 bases, leaving 21 bases between them. This CDR3 region has 14 residues. The germline gives CDR1 SGHRS, CDR2 YFSETQ. The DNA of the CDR3 is TGCGCCAGCAGCTTTTCGGGACACACTTACATGCCGTACTTC. It specifies CASSFSGHTYMPYF.

This chain uses TRBV9 with TRBJ2-5, with 13 bases lining up with TRBD2. The CDR3 consists of 17 residues. Looked up from germline, CDR1 is SGDLS and CDR2 is YYNGEE. J gave up 5 bases and V 0 bases, and 7 bases lay outside the gene matches. CDR3 sequence: CASSVGTSGGALETQYF. CDR3 nucleotides: TGTGCCAGCAGCGTAGGAACTAGCGGGGGGGCCTTGGAGACCCAGTACTTC.

In this sample, this clonotype turned up many times. The J gene is TRBJ1-1, the V gene TRBV4-1; D might be TRBD1 (5 bases). This CDR3 contains 14 residues. CDR1 and CDR2 from the germline V gene are MGHRA and YSYEKL. V lost 4 bases to trimming and J lost 4 bases, with 13 bases between them. CDR3 nucleotides: TGCGCCAGCAGCCCCAGTGGGGGGAGCACTGAAGCTTTCTTT. This encodes CASSPSGGSTEAFF.

This sequence joins TRBV5-1 and TRBJ2-2, with D tentatively TRBD1 (6 bases). The germline V gene has CDR1 SGHRS and CDR2 YFSETQ. V shed 0 bases and J shed 6 bases, with 15 bases lying between them. This CDR3 has 16 amino acids. The CDR3, as DNA: TGCGCCAGCAGCTTGGGGGCAGGGGATCGCGCCGGGGAGCTGTTTTTT. Translation: CASSLGAGDRAGELFF.

This clonotype was detected a few times. The rearrangement links TRBV12-3 or TRBV12-4 to TRBJ2-4, with D uncertain. V lost 7 bases and J lost 1, with 17 bases in between. CDR3 length equals 16 residues. The CDR3 bases are TGTGCCAGCACCCCCCAGGCGCGGCTGGCCAAAAACATTCAGTACTTC. Protein sequence: CASTPQARLAKNIQYF.

The table lists this clonotype with a few counts. For the CDR3, the DNA is TGTGCCAGCAGTTCCGGGACTAGCGGAATAAATGAGCAGTTCTTC. Translated, it gives CASSSGTSGINEQFF. The chain employs TRBV12-3 or TRBV12-4 and TRBJ2-1; 11 positions agree with TRBD2. This CDR3 is built from 15 residues. Trimming at V came to 4 bases and at J to 7 bases, leaving 6 bases not matched to a gene.

This clonotype occurred a few times. This CDR3 is CSARSGRDRQETQYF. The CDR3 DNA follows: TGCAGTGCTAGATCGGGAAGGGACAGGCAAGAGACCCAGTACTTC. The J gene is TRBJ2-5, the V gene TRBV20-1; 8 bases agree with TRBD1. Germline CDR1 reads DFQATT; CDR2 reads SNEGSKA (reference sequence). Germline trimming cut 2 bases from V and 2 bases from J; bases unmatched to any gene: 7. The CDR3 spans 15 residues.

There are a few counts of this clonotype. The chain has TRBV7-3 and TRBJ2-5, with 9 bases matching TRBD1. The germline V gene encodes CDR1 SGHTA and CDR2 FQGTGA. V trimming: 5 bases; J trimming: 5 bases; junction bases outside the gene matches: 12. This CDR3 comprises 16 residues. The DNA of the CDR3 is TGTGCCAGCAGCCCCCGACCAACAGGGGGCGGGGAGACCCAGTACTTC. Protein sequence: CASSPRPTGGGETQYF.

The CDR3 DNA is TGTGCCAGCAGCGTCCCTCTAGCGGGAAAAGAGACCCAGTACTTC. Amino acids: CASSVPLAGKETQYF. V and J are TRBV5-4 and TRBJ2-5, with 9 bases identical to TRBD2. Germline V gene sequence: CDR1 SGHNT, CDR2 YYREEE (reference sequence). Losses at the gene ends were 4 bases for V and 3 bases for J; bases not matched to a gene: 7. The CDR3 is 15 residues long.

This clonotype was recorded a few times. The gene calls are TRBV5-1 and TRBJ2-4, with TRBD2 identical over 14 bases. Germline V gene data show CDR1 as SGHRS and CDR2 as YFSETQ. This CDR3 comprises 14 residues. J was trimmed by 10 bases and V by 4 bases; bases with no gene match: 4. The CDR3 DNA reads TGCGCCAGCAGCGCGGGACTAGCGGGAGATATTCAGTACTTC. Translation gives CASSAGLAGDIQYF.

There are a few counts of this clonotype. The genes are TRBV24-1 and TRBJ2-1; 11 bases align to TRBD2. Germline V gives CDR1 KGHDR, CDR2 SFDVKD. This CDR3 has 17 residues. After removal of 6 bases from V and 6 bases from J, the junction contained 12 bases not matched to a gene. CDR3 protein: CATSRRLAGKGGNEQFF. DNA of the CDR3: TGTGCCACCAGTAGGAGACTAGCGGGAAAAGGGGGCAATGAGCAGTTCTTC.

The chain is built from TRBV11-1 and TRBJ2-7; D is tentatively TRBD1 or TRBD2 (5 bases each). V was shortened by 5 bases and J by 2 bases, with 16 bases between the two germline ends. From germline, CDR1 is SGHAT and CDR2 FQDESV (reference sequence). The length of the CDR3 is 15 residues. CDR3 coding DNA: TGTGCCAGCAGCCCCATCAGGGACGGGACCTACGAGCAGTACTTC. Residues: CASSPIRDGTYEQYF.

This clonotype appeared a few times. The rearrangement joins TRBV27 to TRBJ2-6; D remains ambiguous. Trimming removed 5 bases from V and 0 bases from J, with 17 bases in between. The CDR3 is 18 amino acids. Germline V gives CDR1 MNHEY, CDR2 SMNVEV (reference sequence). DNA for the CDR3: TGTGCCAGCAGTGAAACCCTCCGGGCCCCCTCTGGGGCCAACGTCCTGACTTTC. Its protein is CASSETLRAPSGANVLTF. The whole variable domain, remainder taken from reference TRBV27 and TRBJ2-6, is EAQVTQNPRYLITVTGKKLTVTCSQNMNHEYMSWYRQDPGLGLRQIYYSMNVEVTDKGDVPEGYKVSRKEKRNFPLILESPSPNQTSLYFCASSETLRAPSGANVLTFGAGSRLTVL.

This chain connects TRBV5-1 to TRBJ2-1, with D perhaps given as TRBD1 or TRBD2 (5 bases each). The CDR3 sequence is 14 residues long. Germline values: CDR1 SGHRS, CDR2 YFSETQ. Between the trimmed V and J ends, which lost 5 bases and 3 bases, there was a span of 12 bases. The CDR3 nucleotides are TGCGCCAGCAGATTGAGGGGACGCTACAATGAGCAGTTCTTC. Translation: CASRLRGRYNEQFF. The full variable domain, with the rest looked up from reference TRBV5-1 and TRBJ2-1, is KAGVTQTPRYLIKTRGQQVTLSCSPISGHRSVSWYQQTPGQGLQFLFEYFSETQRNKGNFPGRFSGRQFSNSRSEMNVSTLELGDSALYLCASRLRGRYNEQFFGPGTRLTVL.

The CDR3 loop reads CASSLGGSLWGGNEQFF. The CDR3 nucleotides read TGTGCCAGCAGCTTGGGCGGGAGTTTATGGGGCGGGAATGAGCAGTTCTTC. The chain combines TRBV5-4 with TRBJ2-1; 7 nucleotides match TRBD2. In germline, CDR1 is SGHNT, CDR2 YYREEE (reference sequence). With V trimmed by 0 bases and J by 7 bases, 13 bases remained unmatched. The CDR3 extends over 17 amino acids.

V usage is TRBV5-1 and J usage is TRBJ2-5; 7 bases map to TRBD1. V shed 4 bases and J 3 bases; nucleotides not matched to a gene: 9. Per germline, CDR1 SGHRS and CDR2 YFSETQ. The CDR3 sequence is 15 residues long. CDR3 coding DNA: TGCGCCAGCAGCGCGAGGACCGGGACAGAAGAGACCCAGTACTTC. Its translation: CASSARTGTEETQYF. Filled out from reference TRBV5-1 and TRBJ2-5, the complete variable domain reads KAGVTQTPRYLIKTRGQQVTLSCSPISGHRSVSWYQQTPGQGLQFLFEYFSETQRNKGNFPGRFSGRQFSNSRSEMNVSTLELGDSALYLCASSARTGTEETQYFGPGTRLLVL.